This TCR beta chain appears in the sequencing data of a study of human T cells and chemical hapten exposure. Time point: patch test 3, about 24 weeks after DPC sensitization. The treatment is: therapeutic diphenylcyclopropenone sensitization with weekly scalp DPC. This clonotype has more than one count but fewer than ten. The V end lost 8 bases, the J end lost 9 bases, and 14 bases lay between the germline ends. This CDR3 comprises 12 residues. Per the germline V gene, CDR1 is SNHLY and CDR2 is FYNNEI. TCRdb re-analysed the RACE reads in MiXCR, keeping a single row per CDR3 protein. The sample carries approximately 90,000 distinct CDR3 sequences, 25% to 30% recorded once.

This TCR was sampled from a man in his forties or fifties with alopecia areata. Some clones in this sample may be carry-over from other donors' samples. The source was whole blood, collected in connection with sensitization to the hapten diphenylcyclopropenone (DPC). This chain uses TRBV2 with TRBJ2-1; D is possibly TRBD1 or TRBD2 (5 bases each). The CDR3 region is CASEMGTLEQFF. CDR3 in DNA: TGTGCCAGCGAGATGGGGACCCTTGAGCAGTTCTTC. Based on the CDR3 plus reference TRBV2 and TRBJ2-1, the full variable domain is EPEVTQTPSHQVTQMGQEVILRCVPISNHLYFYWYRQILGQKVEFLVSFYNNEISEKSEIFDDQFSVERPDGSNFTLKIRSTKLEDSAMYFCASEMGTLEQFFGPGTRLTVL.